A selection of T cell receptor beta chains follows, all from one sample in a study of graft-versus-host responses after intestinal transplantation. Clones were sequenced by immunoSEQ multiplex PCR, and TCRdb holds only the in-frame ones, with some missing. The data contain 50,000 or so clones, 80% to 95% of them singletons. This specimen was PBMCs, taken 786 days after a first intestinal transplant, on the day of a second. Receptor source: a human patient who received an intestinal transplant, so some T cells may come from the graft donor. Both conserved end residues are part of each CDR3. The order of the fields is V gene, J gene, clone size, D gene, CDR3 DNA, CDR3 protein. A D gene is named only where the DNA matches it firmly. The listing skips clone size in some rows; elsewhere it reads once, few, many or a size class.

v_gene: TRBV9; j_gene: TRBJ2-7; abundance: -; d_gene: -; CDR3nt: TGTGCCAGCAGCGTGGCGGGGCGGGAAGAGCAGTACTTC; CDR3aa: CASSVAGREEQYF
v_gene: TRBV9; j_gene: TRBJ2-3; abundance: -; d_gene: TRBD2; CDR3nt: TGTGCCAGCAGCGTGGGTAGCGGGAGCGAAGATACGCAGTATTTT; CDR3aa: CASSVGSGSEDTQYF
v_gene: TRBV21-1; j_gene: TRBJ1-2; abundance: -; d_gene: -; CDR3nt: -; CDR3aa: CASSYREGTGPSTYVCYSF
v_gene: TRBV5-6; j_gene: TRBJ2-7; abundance: -; d_gene: TRBD2; CDR3nt: TGTGCCAGCAGCTTGGTAATGGCTAGCGGGAGCTACGAGCAGTACTTC; CDR3aa: CASSLVMASGSYEQYF
v_gene: TRBV25-1; j_gene: TRBJ2-3; abundance: -; d_gene: -; CDR3nt: TGTGCCAGCAGTGACCGGGGAGATACGCAGTATTTT; CDR3aa: CASSDRGDTQYF
v_gene: TRBV28; j_gene: TRBJ2-7; abundance: -; d_gene: TRBD2; CDR3nt: TGTGCCAGCAGTTTAGGCGGTAGCGGGAGCTACGAGCAGTACTTC; CDR3aa: CASSLGGSGSYEQYF
v_gene: TRBV28; j_gene: TRBJ1-2; abundance: -; d_gene: -; CDR3nt: TGTGCCAGCAGTTCCCCAGTGGCTCCTAGGACACAGTTC; CDR3aa: CASSSPVAPRTQF
v_gene: TRBV18; j_gene: TRBJ2-3; abundance: -; d_gene: -; CDR3nt: TGTGCCAGCTCACTGGCGAGGGCAGATACGCAGTATTTT; CDR3aa: CASSLARADTQYF
v_gene: TRBV18; j_gene: TRBJ2-2; abundance: -; d_gene: -; CDR3nt: TGTGCCAGCTCCAAACGGGGCACCGAGAACACCGGGGAGCTGTTTTTT; CDR3aa: CASSKRGTENTGELFF
v_gene: TRBV4-2; j_gene: TRBJ2-7; abundance: -; d_gene: TRBD1; CDR3nt: TGTGCCAGCAGCCAAGTTACGCGGACAGGGCCGTACGAGCAGTACTTC; CDR3aa: CASSQVTRTGPYEQYF
v_gene: TRBV7-3; j_gene: TRBJ2-1; abundance: -; d_gene: -; CDR3nt: TGTGCCAGCAGCTTAGTAAAGGCGGACAATGAGCAGTTCTTC; CDR3aa: CASSLVKADNEQFF
v_gene: TRBV6-5; j_gene: TRBJ1-1; abundance: -; d_gene: -; CDR3nt: TGTGCCAGCAGTTACTCGAATGGGAACACTGAAGCTTTCTTT; CDR3aa: CASSYSNGNTEAFF
v_gene: TRBV10-3; j_gene: TRBJ2-1; abundance: -; d_gene: -; CDR3nt: TGTGCCATCAGCGGGACTGCACTATCCTACAATGAGCAGTTCTTC; CDR3aa: CAISGTALSYNEQFF
v_gene: TRBV5-6; j_gene: TRBJ2-1; abundance: -; d_gene: -; CDR3nt: TGTGCCAGCAGCTACCGGGACAAACATGAGCAGTTCTTC; CDR3aa: CASSYRDKHEQFF
v_gene: TRBV18; j_gene: TRBJ2-7; abundance: -; d_gene: TRBD1; CDR3nt: TGTGCCAGCTCAGCGGGACAGGCCAGCTCCTACGAGCAGTACTTC; CDR3aa: CASSAGQASSYEQYF
v_gene: TRBV27; j_gene: TRBJ1-1; abundance: -; d_gene: -; CDR3nt: TGTGCCAGCAGTTTATTTGCAGGAGAAACTGAAGCTTTCTTT; CDR3aa: CASSLFAGETEAFF
v_gene: TRBV28; j_gene: TRBJ2-1; abundance: -; d_gene: TRBD1; CDR3nt: TGTGCCAGCAGGGACAGGGTGAATGAGCAGTTCTTC; CDR3aa: CASRDRVNEQFF
v_gene: TRBV27; j_gene: TRBJ2-1; abundance: -; d_gene: TRBD2; CDR3nt: TGTGCCAGCAGGCTCCTTCCCGCGGGAGCCTCCCACAATGAGCAGTTCTTC; CDR3aa: CASRLLPAGASHNEQFF
v_gene: TRBV4-2; j_gene: TRBJ1-2; abundance: -; d_gene: -; CDR3nt: TGTGCCAGCAGCCAAGTAACCCAGGACGGCTACACCTTC; CDR3aa: CASSQVTQDGYTF
v_gene: TRBV19; j_gene: TRBJ2-7; abundance: -; d_gene: -; CDR3nt: TGTGCCAGTAGTGACCAGGGCCCCTACGAGCAGTACTTC; CDR3aa: CASSDQGPYEQYF
v_gene: TRBV4-1; j_gene: TRBJ2-1; abundance: few; d_gene: -; CDR3nt: TGCGCCAGCACCCTCGACAGATCAACCAATGAGCAGTTCTTC; CDR3aa: CASTLDRSTNEQFF
v_gene: TRBV2; j_gene: TRBJ1-1; abundance: -; d_gene: TRBD1; CDR3nt: TGTGCCAGGGGGACAGGCTTGGGCACTGAAGCTTTCTTT; CDR3aa: CARGTGLGTEAFF
v_gene: TRBV19; j_gene: TRBJ2-1; abundance: -; d_gene: -; CDR3nt: TGTGCCAGTAGTAGGGGAGGGGGTGAGCAGTTCTTC; CDR3aa: CASSRGGGEQFF
v_gene: TRBV5-1; j_gene: TRBJ2-5; abundance: -; d_gene: -; CDR3nt: TGCGCCAGCAGCTTGGCTGGGTTTCAGGGCCAAGAGACCCAGTACTTC; CDR3aa: CASSLAGFQGQETQYF
v_gene: TRBV11-2; j_gene: TRBJ1-1; abundance: -; d_gene: -; CDR3nt: TGTGCCAGCAGCTTAGTGTGGCAGGGTGGCACTGAAGCTTTCTTT; CDR3aa: CASSLVWQGGTEAFF
v_gene: TRBV30; j_gene: TRBJ2-1; abundance: once; d_gene: TRBD2; CDR3nt: TGTGCCTGGAGTCCCTTCTTACTAGCGGGAGTGGTTAATGAGCAGTTCTTC; CDR3aa: CAWSPFLLAGVVNEQFF
v_gene: TRBV6-6; j_gene: TRBJ2-1; abundance: -; d_gene: -; CDR3nt: TGTGCCAGCAGTTACTCCCGCCCTACACTCGGCAATGAGCAGTTCTTC; CDR3aa: CASSYSRPTLGNEQFF
v_gene: TRBV10-3; j_gene: TRBJ2-5; abundance: once; d_gene: TRBD2; CDR3nt: TGTGCCATCAGTGAGCTGGGGGTAGCGGGAGGCGCCGTTACCTTGAGCGCACAAGAGACCCAGTACTTC; CDR3aa: CAISELGVAGGAVTLSAQETQYF
v_gene: TRBV15; j_gene: TRBJ2-1; abundance: -; d_gene: -; CDR3nt: TGTGCCACCCTCCGGGGGCTGGACAATGAGCAGTTCTTC; CDR3aa: CATLRGLDNEQFF
v_gene: TRBV5-1; j_gene: TRBJ2-7; abundance: -; d_gene: TRBD2; CDR3nt: TGCGCCAGCAGCTTGGCAGGCCGACTAGCGGGAGAGAGGAGGGACGAGCAGTACTTC; CDR3aa: CASSLAGRLAGERRDEQYF
v_gene: TRBV19; j_gene: TRBJ2-7; abundance: -; d_gene: TRBD2; CDR3nt: TGTGCCAGTAGTATAGCTAGCGGGAGTTACGAGCAGTACTTC; CDR3aa: CASSIASGSYEQYF
v_gene: TRBV10-3; j_gene: TRBJ1-4; abundance: -; d_gene: -; CDR3nt: TGTGCCATCAGTGAGTCGTCAGCAACTAATGAAAAACTGTTTTTT; CDR3aa: CAISESSATNEKLFF
v_gene: TRBV7-8; j_gene: TRBJ2-1; abundance: -; d_gene: -; CDR3nt: TGTGCCAGCAGCCCGGTCATCAGGACAGCTTACAATGAGCAGTTCTTC; CDR3aa: CASSPVIRTAYNEQFF
v_gene: TRBV28; j_gene: TRBJ1-2; abundance: once; d_gene: -; CDR3nt: TGTGCCAGCGGGGCTCGCTCGTCGGTGAACTATGGCTACACCTTC; CDR3aa: CASGARSSVNYGYTF
v_gene: TRBV27; j_gene: TRBJ2-7; abundance: -; d_gene: TRBD1; CDR3nt: TGTGCCAGCAGTTGGGCTGGGACAGGGTTCTACGAGCAGTACTTC; CDR3aa: CASSWAGTGFYEQYF
v_gene: TRBV22-1; j_gene: TRBJ1-2; abundance: -; d_gene: -; CDR3nt: TGTCCGAGAAAGACCTATGGCTACACCTTC; CDR3aa: CPRKTYGYTF
v_gene: TRBV28; j_gene: TRBJ1-1; abundance: -; d_gene: TRBD1; CDR3nt: TGTGCCAGCACCATGGGGAACAGGGGATCTCGGAACACTGAAGCTTTCTTT; CDR3aa: CASTMGNRGSRNTEAFF
v_gene: TRBV6-5; j_gene: TRBJ2-1; abundance: -; d_gene: TRBD2; CDR3nt: TGTGCCACCGAGACTAGCGGGGCCAATGAGCAGTTCTTC; CDR3aa: CATETSGANEQFF
v_gene: TRBV7-7; j_gene: TRBJ2-5; abundance: -; d_gene: TRBD1; CDR3nt: TGTGCTAGCAGCCTGGGGACAGGCGAGGAGACCCAGTACTTC; CDR3aa: CASSLGTGEETQYF
v_gene: TRBV5-1; j_gene: TRBJ2-2; abundance: -; d_gene: TRBD2; CDR3nt: TGCGCCAGCAGCTTGGTTAGCGGGCTGATCACCGGGGAGCTGTTTTTT; CDR3aa: CASSLVSGLITGELFF
v_gene: TRBV28; j_gene: TRBJ1-2; abundance: -; d_gene: -; CDR3nt: TGTGCCAGCAGTCCCCCGGAAATGAGGGGCTACACCTTC; CDR3aa: CASSPPEMRGYTF
v_gene: TRBV7-9; j_gene: TRBJ2-7; abundance: -; d_gene: -; CDR3nt: TGTGCCAGCAGCTTAGACAGTCTCCACGAGCAGTACTTC; CDR3aa: CASSLDSLHEQYF
v_gene: TRBV27; j_gene: TRBJ1-5; abundance: -; d_gene: TRBD1; CDR3nt: TGTGCCAGCACCACTTTCAGGGGGAACGGCAATCAGCCCCAGCATTTT; CDR3aa: CASTTFRGNGNQPQHF